These 25 T cell receptor beta chains were sequenced from one sample in a study of metastatic and nonmetastatic thyroid tumors. TCRdb used MiXCR to call clones anew from the PCR reads. The sample lists tens of thousands of clones, about 13% seen once, with about 15% in the top ten. Nobody among the patients had been given any treatment before thyroid surgery. Material for sequencing was blood. The source of these receptors is a female donor with papillary thyroid cancer or a benign thyroid nodule (not recorded which). Some clones in this sample may be carry-over from other donors' samples.

Ten or more counts support this clone. The V and J genes are TRBV28 and TRBJ2-2, with 9 bases aligning to TRBD1. Germline V gene lookup returns CDR1 MDHEN and CDR2 SYDVKM. V dropped 1 base and J dropped 1; count of bases not matched to a gene: 4. This CDR3 has 17 amino acids. CDR3 nucleotides: TGTGCCAGCAGTTTATTACCGGGACAGGGGAACACCGGGGAGCTGTTTTTT. Residues: CASSLLPGQGNTGELFF.

Comment on this clone: One end of the junction varies from germline; a read error may be responsible. Within the sample, other DNA sequences also encode this same CDR3. The chain joins TRBV4-3 to TRBJ2-2, with 7 bases matching TRBD2. Germline CDR1 is LGHNA and CDR2 is YSLEER. This CDR3 has 15 residues. The CDR3 region has the DNA TGCGCCACACCGCCAGAGCGGGATAACACCGGGGAGCTGGTCTTT. Residues: CATPPERDNTGELVF.

This clone was seen ten or more times. Relative to the germline gene, one junction end is altered; a read error may explain this. This chain connects TRBV20-1 to TRBJ2-7; 7 nucleotides line up with TRBD2. The CDR3 contains 13 residues. The germline CDR1 and CDR2 sequences are DFQATT and SNEGSKA (reference sequence). The chain's CDR3 is CSAKTSGDYKQYF. The CDR3 nucleotides read TGCAGTGCTAAGACCTCCGGGGACTACAAGCAGTACTTC.

This clone was seen ten or more times. The V gene is TRBV20-1, the J gene TRBJ1-5; D is uncertain. Germline lookup yields CDR1 DFQATT and CDR2 SNEGSKA (reference sequence). The CDR3 is made up of 16 amino acids. Trimming left V 2 bases short and J 6 bases short, with 20 bases between. In DNA form, the CDR3 reads TGCAGTGCTAGACCCCTCGCCAACGTCGCGGCTCAGCCCCAGCATTTT. The encoded protein is CSARPLANVAAQPQHF.

At least ten counts were recorded for this clone. This CDR3 is CASKSEALEAEQYF. CDR3 DNA sequence: TGCGCCAGCAAGTCCGAGGCACTTGAAGCCGAGCAGTACTTC. V is TRBV10-2 and J is TRBJ2-7; D remains unclear. CDR1 and CDR2 (germline): WSHSY, SAAADI. Trimming shortened V by 7 bases and J by 6 bases, and 19 bases separated the two germline ends. The CDR3 loop spans 14 amino acids.

This clone was observed many times. This rearrangement joins TRBV7-9 to TRBJ1-1; TRBD1 agrees at 7 bases. The CDR3 has 14 residues. V was pared by 6 bases and J by 0 bases, with 4 bases of the junction left unmatched. Germline CDR1 SEHNR, CDR2 FQNEAQ (reference sequence). CDR3 sequence reads: CASSSQGMNTEAFF. DNA for the CDR3: TGTGCCAGCAGTTCACAGGGGATGAACACTGAAGCTTTCTTT.

The sample holds many counts of this clone. J is TRBJ1-6 and V is TRBV28, with a weak D call TRBD1 (6 bases). This CDR3 spans 16 amino acids. Trimming left V 3 bases short and J 4 bases short, with 13 bases between. The germline V gene encodes CDR1 MDHEN and CDR2 SYDVKM. The CDR3 bases are TGTGCCAGCAGTTTTACCGGGGGCTTGTATAATTCACCCCTCCACTTT. It codes for CASSFTGGLYNSPLHF.

This clone has just a few counts. The rearrangement joins TRBV9 to TRBJ2-1; 9 nucleotides align to TRBD2. V shed 4 bases, J shed 8 bases, and the junction held 7 bases outside the gene matches. The CDR3 runs 14 residues. Looked up from germline, CDR1 is SGDLS and CDR2 is YYNGEE. DNA of the CDR3: TGTGCCAGCAGCATGACCGGGACTAGCTATGAGCAGTTCTTC. Translation: CASSMTGTSYEQFF.

This clone was detected many times. This chain uses TRBV10-3 with TRBJ2-6, with D possibly being TRBD2 (5 bases). The CDR3 extends over 14 amino acids. V was trimmed by 6 bases and J by 4 bases, leaving 10 bases between them. The germline V gene encodes CDR1 ENHRY and CDR2 SYGVKD. This CDR3 is CAIRGREGANVLTF. The CDR3 nucleotides read TGTGCCATCAGGGGAAGGGAGGGGGCCAACGTCCTGACTTTC.

The table lists this clone with many counts. The rearrangement joins TRBV3-1 to TRBJ2-4; 7 positions match TRBD1. Germline lookup yields CDR1 LGHDT and CDR2 YNNKEL (reference sequence). V shed 4 bases and J 3 bases; nucleotides not matched to a gene: 6. CDR3 size: 15 residues. The CDR3 DNA reads as TGTGCCAGCAGCCGGGGACAGACAAACAAAAACATTCAGTACTTC. It codes for CASSRGQTNKNIQYF.

This rearrangement joins TRBV12-3 or TRBV12-4 to TRBJ2-7; D might be TRBD1 (6 bases). Trimming cost V 6 bases and J 10 bases, with 16 bases left between them. This CDR3 is built from 12 residues. DNA for the CDR3: TGTGCCAGCAGCCTACAGGGCTCCGATCAGTACTTC. Amino acids: CASSLQGSDQYF.

The chain uses TRBV28 and TRBJ2-7, with a weak D call TRBD2 (6 bases). Trimming took off 6 bases at V and 6 bases at J, with 12 bases between the two ends. The germline CDR1 and CDR2 sequences are MDHEN and SYDVKM. The CDR3 totals 12 residues. CDR3 nucleotides: TGTGCCAGCAGGGCGGGAAAGGCCGAGCAGTACTTC. Translation: CASRAGKAEQYF.

This clone came up many times. V is TRBV9 and J is TRBJ2-1; 8 bases align to TRBD2. The CDR3 totals 18 residues. Germline loops: CDR1 SGDLS, CDR2 YYNGEE. V lost 0 bases to trimming and J lost 5 bases; unmatched junction nucleotides: 13. The DNA for the CDR3 is TGTGCCAGCAGCGTAGGGGGTAGCGGGATGCCGTATAACAATGAGCAGTTCTTC. It yields the protein CASSVGGSGMPYNNEQFF.

In its sample, this clone ranks as medium-sized. The chain joins TRBV11-2 to TRBJ2-7; perhaps TRBD1 as D (5 bases). V gave up 3 bases and J gave up 4 bases, with 10 bases separating them. There are 13 residues in the CDR3. Germline V gene lookup returns CDR1 SGHAT and CDR2 FQNNGV. The CDR3, as DNA: TGTGCCAGCAGCTTGACAGAACCTTACGAGCAGTACTTC. It is translated as CASSLTEPYEQYF.

This clone has a count of ten or more. This chain uses TRBV6-2 or TRBV6-3 with TRBJ2-1, with a tentative D call TRBD2 (6 bases). Germline V CDR1 and CDR2: MNHEY, SVGEGT. V was cut by 2 bases and J by 6 bases, with 17 bases left in between. CDR3 length equals 16 residues. CDR3 loop: CASSYPRSGAVNEQFF. DNA of the CDR3: TGTGCCAGCAGTTACCCCCGTAGCGGAGCGGTCAATGAGCAGTTCTTC.

This clone was detected a few times. Being one base from a much bigger clone, this may be a read error. The chain has TRBV5-6 and TRBJ1-1; D not certain. This CDR3 is built from 18 residues. Germline V gives CDR1 SGHDT, CDR2 YYEEEE. CDR3 in DNA: TGTGCCAGCAGCTTGGGGTGGCCCACAAATCACATGAACACTGAAGCTCTCTTT. Protein sequence: CASSLGWPTNHMNTEALF. The full variable domain, with the rest looked up from reference TRBV5-6 and TRBJ1-1, is DAGVTQSPTHLIKTRGQQVTLRCSPKSGHDTVSWYQQALGQGPQFIFQYYEEEERQRGNFPDRFSGHQFPNYSSELNVNALLLGDSALYLCASSLGWPTNHMNTEALFGQGTRLTVV.

This clone came up many times. The rearrangement links TRBV9 to TRBJ2-3, with D unresolved. V lost 6 bases to trimming and J lost 0 bases, with 17 bases between them. This CDR3 region has 16 residues. Germline CDR1 reads SGDLS; CDR2 reads YYNGEE. In nucleotides, the CDR3 is TGTGCCAGCACCCTATTCGAGAATCCTAGCACAGATACGCAGTATTTT. Translating gives CASTLFENPSTDTQYF.

This clone was observed at least ten times. The sample has other DNA sequences that encode this CDR3 too. The chain employs TRBV7-2 and TRBJ1-2; unclear D gene. Germline V lookup: CDR1 SGHTA, CDR2 FQGNSA. The V end lost 5 bases, the J end lost 8 bases, and 15 bases lay between the germline ends. The CDR3 sequence is 13 residues long. CDR3 sequence: CASSPYQSVGYTF. CDR3 nucleotide sequence: TGTGCCAGCAGCCCCTACCAGAGCGTGGGCTACACCTTC.

By share of the sample, this clone is medium-sized. V is TRBV19 and J is TRBJ1-6; D call uncertain. The CDR3 contains 14 residues. V lost 3 bases and J lost 10, with 13 bases in between. Germline assignment: CDR1 LNHDA and CDR2 SQIVND (reference sequence). The CDR3 loop reads CASSIYFGRSPLHF. The CDR3 DNA sequence: TGTGCCAGTAGTATCTACTTTGGGAGATCACCCCTCCACTTT.

This clone was found many times. The chain links TRBV4-1 to TRBJ1-5, with a tentative D call TRBD1 (5 bases). V was shortened by 3 bases and J by 4 bases, with 19 bases between the two germline ends. In germline, CDR1 is MGHRA, CDR2 YSYEKL. The CDR3 is 17 residues long. The CDR3 sequence is CASSHRSGTGENQPQHF. The DNA of the CDR3 is TGCGCCAGCAGCCACCGATCAGGGACCGGGGAAAATCAGCCCCAGCATTTT.

This clone was seen many times. The sample contains more than one DNA sequence encoding this CDR3. This chain uses TRBV6-1 with TRBJ2-6; D gene unclear. With 6 bases removed from V and 0 bases from J, the gap between germline ends came to 6 bases. CDR3 size: 14 residues. The germline V gene encodes CDR1 MNHNS and CDR2 SASEGT. Written as DNA, the CDR3 is TGTGCCAGCAGCGGATCCTCTGGGGCCAACGTCCTGACTTTC. The encoded protein is CASSGSSGANVLTF.

Points on this clone: A much larger clonotype is one base distant, so this may be a read error. Other DNA sequences of this sample code for an identical CDR3. This rearrangement joins TRBV18 to TRBJ1-5; the match to TRBD1 covers 8 bases. The CDR3 contains 14 residues. CDR1 and CDR2 from the germline V gene are KGHSH and LQKENI. DNA for the CDR3: TGTGCCAGCTCACTAGGACAGGGCAACCAGCCCCAGCATTTT. Translated, it gives CASSLGQGNQPQHF.

This clone has a count of ten or more. The gene calls are TRBV11-2 and TRBJ2-1, with 13 bases identical to TRBD2. This CDR3 has 15 residues. From germline, CDR1 is SGHAT and CDR2 FQNNGV. V was clipped by 5 bases and J by 7 bases; unmatched bases: 5. This chain's CDR3 is CASSRGTSGVNEQFF. The CDR3 DNA sequence: TGTGCCAGCAGCCGCGGGACTAGCGGGGTAAATGAGCAGTTCTTC.

This clone has a count of ten or more. The chain links TRBV28 to TRBJ2-2; TRBD1 matches at 8 bases. Germline V gene data show CDR1 as MDHEN and CDR2 as SYDVKM. The junction had 11 bases not matched to a gene; V was cut back by 6 bases and J by 5 bases. This CDR3 has 16 residues. CDR3 DNA: TGTGCCAGCAGCCCAGACTGGGACAGGTGGACCGGGGAGCTGTTTTTT. The encoded protein is CASSPDWDRWTGELFF.

This clone was seen ten or more times. The rearrangement joins TRBV5-1 to TRBJ2-3; possibly TRBD2 for D (6 bases). With 4 bases removed from V and 14 bases from J, the gap between germline ends came to 23 bases. Germline CDR1 is SGHRS and CDR2 is YFSETQ. The CDR3 contains 14 residues. CDR3 nucleotides: TGCGCCAGCAGCCCCCAGGGTGGGGACTCGCCCCCGTATTTT. Its translation: CASSPQGGDSPPYF.